This T cell receptor beta chain was documented in a study of blood T cell repertoires in COVID-19. Study context: T cells, B-cell-depleted T cells, or PBMCs provided the cDNA or gDNA that served as material.

Adults between roughly 18 and 90 years of age took part from more than 20 US areas. Self-reported history from a screening survey and questionnaire set each donor's cohort. Authors' methods: Amplification of reference gene primers was used by the study to estimate nucleated cell counts. Sequencing was performed with immunoSEQ multiplex PCR; in TCRdb, only in-frame clones are kept and a portion is missing. That table is the source of V, J and clone size, and D and trimming were worked out from the DNA. The sample comprises 250,000 to 300,000 clones, about nine tenths of which are singletons, and about 2.3% rests with the top ten. This receptor was identified in a woman aged 40 to 50 with acute COVID-19. Source material: PBMCs or T cells enriched from blood (not recorded which).

DNA of the CDR3: TGTGCCACCAGTGATTTTGGACAGGGTAACACAGATACGCAGTATTTT. Translating it yields CATSDFGQGNTDTQYF. The chain uses TRBV24-1 and TRBJ2-3, with 8 bases fitting TRBD1. Trimming took 1 base from V and 2 from J; bases not matched to a gene: 4. The germline V gene has CDR1 KGHDR and CDR2 SFDVKD. The CDR3 is 16 residues long.